This record looks at one T cell receptor (beta chain) sequence and its context. Its antigen is as yet unknown. The record originates from a study of cytomegalovirus exposure and HLA in healthy donors. Study-wide results and caveats: In a later analysis, a genetic analysis reported fewer productive-TCR N-insertions in an Asian-associated ancestry cluster than the cohort average.

There are 16 residues in the CDR3. V lost 2 bases and J lost 3; bases outside the gene matches: 6. CDR1 and CDR2 (germline): LGHNA, YSLEER. Use of 60 Vbeta and 13 Jbeta primers characterized the PCR. The table came from immunoSEQ multiplex PCR; TCRdb's copy has only in-frame clones and leaves some out. The repertoire consists of about 130,000 clones, with just under 80% occurring once and the leading ten covering about 4.9%. The source of this sequence is a man aged 30-40 years in good health. The sample consisted of PBMCs. The chain recombines TRBV4-3 with TRBJ2-2; 7 bases align to TRBD1. CDR3: CASSQTTGMDTGELFF. The CDR3 DNA sequence: TGCGCCAGCAGCCAAACGACAGGGATGGACACCGGGGAGCTGTTTTTT.